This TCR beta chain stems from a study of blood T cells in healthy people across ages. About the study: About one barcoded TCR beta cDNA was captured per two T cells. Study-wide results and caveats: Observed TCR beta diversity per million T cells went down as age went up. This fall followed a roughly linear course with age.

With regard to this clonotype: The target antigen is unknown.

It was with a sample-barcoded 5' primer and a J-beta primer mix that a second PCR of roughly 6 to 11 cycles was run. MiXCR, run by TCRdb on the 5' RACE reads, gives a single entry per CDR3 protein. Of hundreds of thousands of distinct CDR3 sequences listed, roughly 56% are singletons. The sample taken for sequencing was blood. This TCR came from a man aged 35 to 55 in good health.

The CDR3 protein is CASSPLRTETQYF. CDR3 nucleotides: TGCGCCAGCAGCCCCTTGCGGACAGAGACCCAGTACTTC. The genes are TRBV4-3 and TRBJ2-5; D is ambiguous. Germline CDR1 is LGHNA and CDR2 is YSLEER. CDR3 size: 13 residues. The V and J ends lost 4 bases and 4 bases respectively, with 10 bases between them.